Each of the 15 T cell receptor beta chains below was sequenced from the same sample in a study of tumor and adjacent non-tumor tissue in lung cancer. A modified ARM-PCR protocol with three rounds of nested PCR amplified TCRbeta. TCRdb passed the multiplex PCR reads through MiXCR, listing each CDR3 protein once. The table has some 100,000 distinct CDR3 sequences, roughly 80% seen once. No cell sorting was done before RNA was extracted from the tissue. Sequences were obtained from lung tumor tissue. The receptor set was obtained from a woman aged 55 to 70 with non-small cell lung cancer.

Only one count was recorded for this clonotype. V usage is TRBV6-1 and J usage is TRBJ2-5; 8 bases agree with TRBD2. Germline V gene lookup returns CDR1 MNHNS and CDR2 SASEGT. This CDR3 is 15 amino acids long. CDR3 nucleotide sequence: TGTGTTAGCAGCGGGGGACGCTCCGTTCGGGAGACCCAGTACTTC. Protein sequence: CVSSGGRSVRETQYF.

A note on this clonotype: A read error is possible here, since a much larger clone lies one base away. The chain uses TRBV6-6 and TRBJ2-7; 12 bases map to TRBD2. This CDR3 is built from 17 residues. With V trimmed by 9 bases and J by 6 bases, 18 bases remained unmatched. The germline CDR1 and CDR2 sequences are MNHNY and SVGAGI (reference sequence). CDR3: CARSRLAGAPMLPEQYF. CDR3 coding DNA: TGTGCCAGAAGTAGACTAGCGGGGGCCCCCATGCTACCCGAGCAGTACTTC.

Concerning this clonotype: Its ends do not fully match the called genes, so a read error is possible. This sequence joins TRBV20-1 and TRBJ2-1, with 9 bases matching TRBD2. CDR3 size: 15 residues. The germline CDR1 and CDR2 sequences are DFQATT and SNEGSKA (reference sequence). The CDR3 DNA reads TGCAGTGCTATTCCTAGCGGGAAGGTAGTAGATGAGCAGTTGTTC. Protein sequence: CSAIPSGKVVDEQLF.

On this clonotype: Since the CDR3 does not end with the conserved phenylalanine or tryptophan, this likely comes from a read error. V is TRBV20-1 and J is TRBJ1-2; D remains unclear. CDR1 is DFQATT, CDR2 SNEGSKA, per germline (reference sequence). The CDR3 has 12 amino acids. V was clipped by 4 bases and J by 3 bases, with 9 bases between them. CDR3 loop: CSATPTYYGYTY. The DNA of the CDR3 is TGCAGTGCTACTCCCACCTACTATGGCTACACCTAT.

As for this clonotype: An end of the junction differs from the germline gene, which may be a read error. The chain recombines TRBV18 with TRBJ2-2, with D possibly TRBD2 on 6 matching bases. This CDR3 is 16 amino acids long. Germline values: CDR1 KGHSH, CDR2 LQKENI. The CDR3 DNA sequence: TGTGCCAGCCCACCTACGGAGGGTATGAACACCGGGGAGCTGTTTTTT. It translates to CASPPTEGMNTGELFF.

To note about this clonotype: Its ends do not fully match the called genes, so a read error is possible. V is TRBV11-2 and J is TRBJ1-1; D uncertain. Germline values: CDR1 SGHAT, CDR2 FQNNGV. This CDR3 has 13 amino acids. CDR3 sequence reads: CASSLGSNIEAFF. The CDR3 DNA is TGTGCGAGCAGCTTAGGCAGCAACATTGAAGCTTTCTTT.

This clonotype showed up just once. The junction departs from the called germline gene at one end, perhaps through a read error. The chain has TRBV11-3 and TRBJ2-1; 9 nucleotides agree with TRBD2. Germline values: CDR1 SGHNT, CDR2 YENEEA. This CDR3 has 17 amino acids. The CDR3 region is CVSNLELTSGSHDEQFF. CDR3 coding DNA: TGTGTCAGCAACTTAGAGTTGACTAGCGGAAGCCACGATGAGCAATTCTTC.

A few counts support this clonotype. V and J are TRBV12-3 or TRBV12-4 and TRBJ1-1; 8 bases align to TRBD1. V lost 2 bases and J lost 6; bases outside the gene matches: 8. This CDR3 is built from 15 residues. CDR3 residues: CASSLSRTGLAEAFF. For the CDR3, the DNA is TGTGCCAGCAGTTTATCTCGGACAGGGCTAGCTGAAGCTTTCTTT.

With respect to this clonotype: The CDR3 end shows no conserved phenylalanine or tryptophan, and so a read error is likely. The rearrangement joins TRBV5-1 to TRBJ2-5; maybe TRBD2 (6 bases). This CDR3 spans 13 amino acids. V was pared by 2 bases and J by 4 bases, with 9 bases between. The germline gives CDR1 SGHRS, CDR2 YFSETQ. The CDR3 sequence is CASSFGGPETQYL. The CDR3 DNA reads as TGCGCCAGCAGCTTCGGGGGACCAGAGACCCAGTACTTA.

Remarks on this clonotype: Its ends do not fully match the called genes, so a read error is possible. The V gene is TRBV11-2, the J gene TRBJ2-3; 11 positions agree with TRBD1. Germline-derived CDR1 and CDR2 are SGHAT and FQNNGV. The CDR3 is 15 amino acids. The CDR3 protein is CACSPGTGGTDEQYF. CDR3 sequence (DNA): TGTGCCTGCAGCCCAGGGACAGGGGGAACGGATGAGCAGTATTTT. The entire variable domain, with the rest obtained from reference TRBV11-2 and TRBJ2-3, is as follows: EAGVAQSPRYKIIEKRQSVAFWCNPISGHATLYWYQQILGQGPKLLIQFQNNGVVDDSQLPKDRFSAERLKGVDSTLKIQPAKLEDSAVYLCACSPGTGGTDEQYFGPGTRLTVL.

This clonotype was counted between two and nine times. A single base separates this from a much larger clone, so it may be a read error. V and J are TRBV4-3 and TRBJ1-5, with D unclear. V was shortened by 7 bases and J by 7 bases, with 14 bases between the two germline ends. The CDR3 runs to 13 residues. The germline V gene encodes CDR1 LGHNA and CDR2 YSLEER. The CDR3 coding sequence is TGCGCCAGCAACCGAGAAGGCGGGCAGCCCCAGCATTTT. Its protein product is CASNREGGQPQHF.

Notes on this clonotype: A much larger clone is a single base away; this may be a read error. The rearrangement uses TRBV20-1 and TRBJ1-5, with a tentative D call TRBD1 (5 bases). This CDR3 region has 14 residues. The germline V gene has CDR1 DFQATT and CDR2 SNEGSKA (reference sequence). The CDR3 nucleotides read TGCAGTGCTAGAGGCCAGGGAAGCATTCAGCCCCAGCATTTT. As protein: CSARGQGSIQPQHF.

On this clonotype: A read error may account for a junction end that differs from germline. The V gene is TRBV11-3, the J gene TRBJ1-1; D unclear. The CDR3 contains 16 residues. Per the germline V gene, CDR1 is SGHNT and CDR2 is YENEEA. This CDR3 is CASSSRVHRDDTQAFF. As DNA, the CDR3 is TGTGCCAGCAGCTCTAGGGTCCATCGGGATGACACTCAAGCTTTCTTT.

The chain carries TRBV11-2 and TRBJ1-1; D is unresolved. The CDR3 length is 16 residues. V was shortened by 1 base and J by 0 bases, with 12 bases between the two germline ends. The germline gives CDR1 SGHAT, CDR2 FQNNGV. The CDR3 nucleotides read TGTGCCAGCAGCTTAGGGCTAGGGAACGTGAACACTGAAGCTTTCTTT. Translating gives CASSLGLGNVNTEAFF.

This clonotype was observed at least ten times. The chain employs TRBV29-1 and TRBJ1-2, with TRBD1 identical over 8 bases. The CDR3 runs to 14 residues. V lost 7 bases to trimming and J lost 7 bases; unmatched junction nucleotides: 14. CDR1 and CDR2 from the germline V gene are SQVTM and ANQGSEA. The CDR3 DNA reads TGCAGCGCTTCACCGACAGGGGTTAAGGGTGGCTACACCTTC. Protein product: CSASPTGVKGGYTF.